The T cell receptor beta chain under discussion was sequenced for a study of regulatory T cells in long-lasting Graves disease. Points on this clonotype: No antigen is known for it.

Study results and limitations: Thyroid tissue went unexamined; only peripheral blood was analyzed.

Relying on iRepertoire HTBI primers and Arm-PCR of CDR3 regions, the team built TCR beta libraries. Each CDR3 protein gets one entry after TCRdb re-called the multiplex PCR reads with MiXCR. The table records about 440,000 distinct CDR3 sequences, 15% of them present only once. The time point: newly diagnosed GD, antithyroid drugs for less than 3 months. RNA from PBMCs was the source of the TCR library. Germline V CDR1 and CDR2: MNHNS, SASEGT. V gave up 4 bases and J gave up 9 bases; unmatched junction bases: 21. This CDR3 has 18 residues. These data also featured in a second study, about T cells in Graves' hyperthyroidism and ophthalmopathy.

The V gene is TRBV6-1, the J gene TRBJ2-5; 9 positions match TRBD2. The receptor was isolated from a woman aged 30 to 39 with Graves disease. Material: peripheral blood mononuclear cells (PBMCs), obtained at new diagnosis, from a patient treated with antithyroid drugs. The CDR3 region is CASSVIPPGTSPLGAQYF. The CDR3 DNA sequence: TGTGCCAGCAGTGTCATCCCGCCAGGGACTAGCCCATTGGGGGCCCAGTACTTC.